This TCR beta chain was recorded in a study of PD-L1 blockade in urothelial cancer. Study in general: Individuals in the cohort had been given 0 to 3 earlier chemotherapy regimens. Investigators checked blood 3 weeks (second dose) and 6 weeks after treatment start. The study recovered a median of around 130,000 T cells per blood sample.

Here immunoSEQ multiplex PCR was the method, and the copy in TCRdb shows in-frame clones only, minus some. The sample contains around 26,000 clones, about four fifths of which appear only once. V lost 5 bases to trimming and J lost 2 bases, with 11 bases between them. Germline loops: CDR1 SGHAT, CDR2 FQNNGV. The CDR3 sequence is 14 residues long. Time point meaning: peripheral blood 6 weeks after treatment start. Each individual provided 1 to 8 samples (taken pretreatment and on-treatment). The material was PBMCs, obtained around atezolizumab (anti-PD-L1) treatment. The chain combines TRBV11-2 with TRBJ2-3; possibly TRBD2 for D (5 bases). This receptor was obtained from a man aged 65 to 85 with urothelial cancer. The CDR3 DNA reads TGTGCCAGCAGCCCGATCCGGGACACAGATACGCAGTATTTT. The encoded protein is CASSPIRDTDTQYF.